A single sample gave rise to the 16 T cell receptor beta chains below, sequenced in a study of T cell responses to AZD1222 COVID-19 vaccine. The repertoire was sequenced with immunoSEQ multiplex PCR; TCRdb's copy has only in-frame clones and lacks some. Of under 140,000 clones listed, 88% are singletons. Sequencing was performed on peripheral blood, taken on day 0 of AZD1222 vaccination. These receptor sequences come from an adult in good health.

This clone was counted a single time. The CDR3 reads CASSPGTSDIYEQYF. The CDR3 region has the DNA TGTGCCAGCAGCCCCGGGACTAGTGATATCTACGAGCAGTACTTC. The V and J genes are TRBV4-2 and TRBJ2-7, with TRBD2 identical over 8 bases. This CDR3 has 15 amino acids. J lost 3 bases, V lost 4 bases, and 8 bases had no gene match. Germline V CDR1 and CDR2: LGHNA, YNFKEQ.

The chain has TRBV3-1 (or the pseudogene TRBV3-2) and TRBJ2-7; weak D call: TRBD1 (5 bases). V lost 1 base to trimming and J lost 4 bases, with 8 bases between them. Germline assignment: CDR1 LGHDT and CDR2 YNNKEL (reference sequence). The CDR3 sequence is 13 residues long. As DNA, the CDR3 is TGTGCCAGCAGCCAAGGAAGGGGATACGAGCAGTACTTC. As protein: CASSQGRGYEQYF.

The chain couples TRBV7-8 to TRBJ2-7; D is ambiguous. This CDR3 region has 13 residues. Germline CDR1 SGHVS, CDR2 FQNEAQ. V lost 2 bases, J lost 6 bases, and 11 bases lay in between. CDR3 sequence: CASSLYGASEQYF. CDR3 bases: TGTGCCAGCAGCTTATATGGCGCATCCGAGCAGTACTTC. The full variable domain, completed using reference TRBV7-8 and TRBJ2-7, is GAGVSQSPRYKVAKRGQDVALRCDPISGHVSLFWYQQALGQGPEFLTYFQNEAQLDKSGLPSDRFFAERPEGSVSTLKIQRTQQEDSAVYLCASSLYGASEQYFGPGTRLTVT.

V and J are TRBV11-2 and TRBJ1-1, with a possible D match to TRBD1 (5 bases). V lost 5 bases to trimming and J lost 1 base, with 11 bases between them. The CDR3 runs to 14 residues. Germline V gene lookup returns CDR1 SGHAT and CDR2 FQNNGV. CDR3 in amino acids: CASSQAGTNTEAFF. CDR3 sequence (DNA): TGTGCCAGCAGCCAGGCAGGGACGAACACTGAAGCTTTCTTT.

The chain employs TRBV11-2 and TRBJ1-1; D not resolved. Trimming took off 0 bases at V and 6 bases at J, with 8 bases between the two ends. The germline V gene has CDR1 SGHAT and CDR2 FQNNGV. The CDR3 extends over 13 amino acids. Here the CDR3 reads CASSLDYGAEAFF. The CDR3 DNA reads TGTGCCAGCAGCTTAGATTACGGGGCTGAAGCTTTCTTT.

This sequence joins TRBV7-2 and TRBJ2-1; 7 bases match TRBD1. Germline trimming cut 5 bases from V and 13 bases from J; bases unmatched to any gene: 5. The V gene's germline CDR1 is SGHTA and CDR2 FQGNSA. CDR3 size: 11 residues. In DNA, the CDR3 is TGTGCCAGCAGCCCCGGGACAGAACAGTTCTTC. Protein product: CASSPGTEQFF. The full variable domain, rest sourced from reference TRBV7-2 and TRBJ2-1, is GAGVSQSPSNKVTEKGKDVELRCDPISGHTALYWYRQSLGQGLEFLIYFQGNSAPDKSGLPSDRFSAERTGGSVSTLTIQRTQQEDSAVYLCASSPGTEQFFGPGTRLTVL.

This chain connects TRBV4-1 to TRBJ2-1; 8 bases line up with TRBD2. CDR1 and CDR2 from the germline V gene are MGHRA and YSYEKL. This CDR3 is built from 15 residues. V lost 1 base, J lost 3 bases, and 2 bases stayed unmatched. This chain's CDR3 is CASSQGLAFYNEQFF. The DNA for the CDR3 is TGCGCCAGCAGCCAAGGACTAGCGTTCTACAATGAGCAGTTCTTC.

This chain uses TRBV4-1 with TRBJ2-1; 7 nucleotides line up with TRBD2. CDR3 size: 13 residues. CDR1 and CDR2 from the germline V gene are MGHRA and YSYEKL. After removal of 4 bases from V and 9 bases from J, the junction contained 6 bases not matched to a gene. Written as DNA, the CDR3 is TGCGCCAGCAGCCCTGAGCGGGGTGGTGAGCAGTTCTTC. Its protein is CASSPERGGEQFF.

The rearrangement links TRBV12-5 to TRBJ2-1; D is possibly TRBD2 (6 bases). The length of the CDR3 is 14 residues. Germline V gene sequence: CDR1 LGHNT, CDR2 FRNRAP. The ends were cut back, 3 bases at V and 6 bases at J, with 12 bases in the middle. CDR3 loop: CASGFYVSGNEQFF. The CDR3 DNA reads TGTGCTAGTGGTTTTTATGTTAGCGGCAATGAGCAGTTCTTC.

The chain combines TRBV9 with TRBJ1-1; D perhaps matches TRBD1 (6 bases). Germline CDR1 SGDLS, CDR2 YYNGEE. CDR3 length equals 15 residues. Trimming cost V 4 bases and J 6 bases, with 19 bases left between them. Here the CDR3 DNA reads TGTGCCAGCAGCCCTAATACAGGGAGGAGGGCTGAAGCTTTCTTT. This codes for CASSPNTGRRAEAFF. Complete variable domain (other parts from reference TRBV9 and TRBJ1-1): DSGVTQTPKHLITATGQRVTLRCSPRSGDLSVYWYQQSLDQGLQFLIQYYNGEERAKGNILERFSAQQFPDLHSELNLSSLELGDSALYFCASSPNTGRRAEAFFGQGTRLTVV.

The chain uses TRBV11-2 and TRBJ2-3; D uncertain. The germline gives CDR1 SGHAT, CDR2 FQNNGV. This CDR3 spans 12 amino acids. Deletions cut 2 bases from V and 4 bases from J, with 4 bases between. The CDR3 nucleotides read TGTGCCAGCAGCTTATTTGCAGATACGCAGTATTTT. The encoded protein is CASSLFADTQYF.

The chain joins TRBV5-6 to TRBJ2-3; 8 bases fit TRBD1. Germline V gene data show CDR1 as SGHDT and CDR2 as YYEEEE. V gave up 5 bases and J gave up 6 bases; unmatched junction bases: 11. The CDR3 covers 15 residues. As DNA, the CDR3 is TGTGCCAGCAGTTTCGGACAGGGACCCGGCGATACGCAGTATTTT. Translation: CASSFGQGPGDTQYF.

The chain carries TRBV7-9 and TRBJ2-7; 7 bases align to TRBD2. The V gene end was trimmed by 2 bases and the J gene end by 5 bases; junction bases not matched to a gene: 3. This CDR3 spans 13 amino acids. Germline V gene lookup returns CDR1 SEHNR and CDR2 FQNEAQ (reference sequence). CDR3 DNA: TGTGCCAGCAGCTTAAGCGGGAAAAACGAGCAGTACTTC. It translates to CASSLSGKNEQYF.

This clone was counted once. The junction does not match germline at one end; this may be a read error. The same CDR3 can be traced to other DNA sequences in this sample. The gene calls are TRBV7-9 and TRBJ1-4; no definite D call. Per the germline V gene, CDR1 is SEHNR and CDR2 is FQNEAQ (reference sequence). This CDR3 spans 13 amino acids. The CDR3 DNA is TGTGCCAGTAGCTTAACTGTTAATGAAAAACTGTTTTTT. Translated, it gives CASSLTVNEKLFF. The variable domain in full, completed from reference TRBV7-9 and TRBJ1-4, reads DTGVSQNPRHKITKRGQNVTFRCDPISEHNRLYWYRQTLGQGPEFLTYFQNEAQLEKSRLLSDRFSAERPKGSFSTLEIQRTEQGDSAMYLCASSLTVNEKLFFGSGTQLSVL.

The chain uses TRBV25-1 and TRBJ2-2, with D hard to call. Trimming cost V 2 bases and J 1 base, with 2 bases left between them. The germline V gene has CDR1 MGHDK and CDR2 SYGVNS. The CDR3 extends over 13 amino acids. Here the CDR3 reads CASSEQNTGELFF. CDR3 in DNA: TGTGCCAGCAGTGAACAGAACACCGGGGAGCTGTTTTTT.

The chain uses TRBV28 and TRBJ1-5; D is undetermined. The V end lost 3 bases, the J end lost 0 bases, and 6 bases lay between the germline ends. CDR1 MDHEN and CDR2 SYDVKM come from the germline V gene. This CDR3 is 14 amino acids long. Written as DNA, the CDR3 is TGTGCCAGCAGTTTGCCAAATAGCAATCAGCCCCAGCATTTT. It translates to CASSLPNSNQPQHF.